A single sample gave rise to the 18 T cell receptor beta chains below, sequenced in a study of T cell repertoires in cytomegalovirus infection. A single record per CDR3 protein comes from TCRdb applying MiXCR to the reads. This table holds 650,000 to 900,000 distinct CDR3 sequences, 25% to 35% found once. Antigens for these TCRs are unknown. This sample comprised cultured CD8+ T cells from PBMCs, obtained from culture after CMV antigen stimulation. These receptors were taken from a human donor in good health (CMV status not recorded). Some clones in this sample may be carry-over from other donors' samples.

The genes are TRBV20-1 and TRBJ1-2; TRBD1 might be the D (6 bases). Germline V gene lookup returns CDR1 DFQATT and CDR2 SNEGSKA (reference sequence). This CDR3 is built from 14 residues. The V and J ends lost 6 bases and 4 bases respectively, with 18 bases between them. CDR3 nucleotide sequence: TGCAGTGCCTTAGTTGGGGGCTACGGCTATGGCTACACCTTC. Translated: CSALVGGYGYGYTF.

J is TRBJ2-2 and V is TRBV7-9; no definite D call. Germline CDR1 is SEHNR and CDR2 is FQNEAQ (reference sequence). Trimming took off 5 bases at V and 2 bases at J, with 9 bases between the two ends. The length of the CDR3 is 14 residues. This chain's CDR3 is CASSPRQNTGELFF. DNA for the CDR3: TGTGCCAGCAGCCCCCGACAAAACACCGGGGAGCTGTTTTTT.

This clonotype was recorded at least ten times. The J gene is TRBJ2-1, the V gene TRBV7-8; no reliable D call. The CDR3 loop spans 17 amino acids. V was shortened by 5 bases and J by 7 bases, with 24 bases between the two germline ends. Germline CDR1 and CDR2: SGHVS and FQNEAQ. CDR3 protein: CASSPYLQAPLVNEQFF. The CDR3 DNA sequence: TGTGCCAGCAGCCCGTACCTCCAGGCCCCGTTGGTGAATGAGCAGTTCTTC.

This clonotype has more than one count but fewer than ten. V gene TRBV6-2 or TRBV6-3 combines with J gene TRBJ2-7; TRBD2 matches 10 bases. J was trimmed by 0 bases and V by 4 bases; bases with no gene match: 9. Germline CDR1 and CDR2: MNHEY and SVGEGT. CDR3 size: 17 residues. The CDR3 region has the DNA TGTGCCAGCAGTTCAGGACTAGCGGTGACCAGCTCCTACGAGCAGTACGTC. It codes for CASSSGLAVTSSYEQYV.

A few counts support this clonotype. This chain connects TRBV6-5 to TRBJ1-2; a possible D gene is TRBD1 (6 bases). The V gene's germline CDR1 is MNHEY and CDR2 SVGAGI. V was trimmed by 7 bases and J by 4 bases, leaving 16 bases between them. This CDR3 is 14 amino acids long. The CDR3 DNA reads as TGTGCCAGCACTGGGGAACAGGGCATCTATGGCTACACCTTC. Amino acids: CASTGEQGIYGYTF.

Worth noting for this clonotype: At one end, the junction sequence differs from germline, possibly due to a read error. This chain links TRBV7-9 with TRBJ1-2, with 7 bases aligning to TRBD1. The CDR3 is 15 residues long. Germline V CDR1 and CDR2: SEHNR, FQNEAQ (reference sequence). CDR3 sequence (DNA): TGTGCCAGCAGCTTAGGAGACAGGGATGCCTATGGCTACTCCTTC. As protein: CASSLGDRDAYGYSF.

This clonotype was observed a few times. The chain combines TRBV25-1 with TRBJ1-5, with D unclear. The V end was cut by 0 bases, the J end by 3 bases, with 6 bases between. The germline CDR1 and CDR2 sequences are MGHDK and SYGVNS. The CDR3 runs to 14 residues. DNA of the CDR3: TGTGCCAGCAGTGAATACGGAAACAATCAGCCCCAGCATTTT. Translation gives CASSEYGNNQPQHF.

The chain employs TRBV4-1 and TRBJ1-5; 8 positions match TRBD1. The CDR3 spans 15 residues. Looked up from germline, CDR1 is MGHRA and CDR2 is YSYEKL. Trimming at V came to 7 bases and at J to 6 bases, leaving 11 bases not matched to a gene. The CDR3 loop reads CASTMTGADGQPQHF. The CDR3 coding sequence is TGCGCCAGCACTATGACAGGGGCGGATGGTCAGCCCCAGCATTTT.

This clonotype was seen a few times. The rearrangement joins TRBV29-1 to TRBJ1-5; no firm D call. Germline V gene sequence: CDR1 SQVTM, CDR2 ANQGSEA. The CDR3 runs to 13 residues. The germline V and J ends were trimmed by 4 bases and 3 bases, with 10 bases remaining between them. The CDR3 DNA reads TGCAGCGTTGTTCAAAGCCCCAATCAGCCCCAGCATTTT. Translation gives CSVVQSPNQPQHF.

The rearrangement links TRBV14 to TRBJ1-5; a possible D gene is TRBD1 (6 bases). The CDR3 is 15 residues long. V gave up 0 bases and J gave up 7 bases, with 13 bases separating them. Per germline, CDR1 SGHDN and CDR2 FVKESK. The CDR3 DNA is TGTGCCAGCAGCCAAGACGGGGGGGCATACCAGCCCCAGCATTTT. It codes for CASSQDGGAYQPQHF.

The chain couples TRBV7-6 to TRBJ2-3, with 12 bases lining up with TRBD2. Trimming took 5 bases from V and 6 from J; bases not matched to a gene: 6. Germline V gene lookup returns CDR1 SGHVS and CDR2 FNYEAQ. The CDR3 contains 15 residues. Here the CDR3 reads CASSPRTSGADTQYF. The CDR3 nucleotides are TGTGCCAGCAGCCCCCGGACTAGCGGGGCGGATACGCAGTATTTT.

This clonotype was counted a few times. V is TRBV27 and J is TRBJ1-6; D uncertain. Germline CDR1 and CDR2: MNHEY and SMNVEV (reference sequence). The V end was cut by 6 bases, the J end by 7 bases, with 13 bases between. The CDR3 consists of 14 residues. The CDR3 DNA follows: TGTGCCAGCAGCCCCCTTGAGACGAATTCACCCCTCCACTTT. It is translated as CASSPLETNSPLHF.

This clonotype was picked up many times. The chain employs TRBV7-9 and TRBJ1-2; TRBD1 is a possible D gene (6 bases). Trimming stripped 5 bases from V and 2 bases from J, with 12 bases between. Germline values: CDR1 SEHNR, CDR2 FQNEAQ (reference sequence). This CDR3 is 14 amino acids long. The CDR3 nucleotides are TGTGCCAGCAGCCGGGACACCCTCAACTATGGCTACACCTTC. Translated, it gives CASSRDTLNYGYTF.

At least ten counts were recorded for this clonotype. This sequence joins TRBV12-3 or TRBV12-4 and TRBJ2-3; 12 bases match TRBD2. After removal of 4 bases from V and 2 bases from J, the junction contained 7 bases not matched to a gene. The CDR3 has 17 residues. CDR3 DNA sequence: TGTGCCAGCAGTTCCCTGACTAGCGGGGGCTACACAGATACGCAGTATTTT. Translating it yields CASSSLTSGGYTDTQYF.

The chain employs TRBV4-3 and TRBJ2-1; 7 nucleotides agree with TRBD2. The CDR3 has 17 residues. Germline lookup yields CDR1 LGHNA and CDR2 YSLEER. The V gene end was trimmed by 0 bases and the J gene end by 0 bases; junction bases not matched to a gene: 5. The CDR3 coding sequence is TGCGCCAGCAGCCAAGATGGGGGGGAGAGCTCCTACAATGAGCAGTTCTTC. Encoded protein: CASSQDGGESSYNEQFF.

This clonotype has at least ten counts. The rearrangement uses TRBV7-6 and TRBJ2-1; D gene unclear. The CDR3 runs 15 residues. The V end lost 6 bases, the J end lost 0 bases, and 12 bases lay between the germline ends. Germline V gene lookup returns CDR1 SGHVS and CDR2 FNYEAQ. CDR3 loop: CASSAVQSSYNEQFF. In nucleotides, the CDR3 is TGTGCCAGCAGTGCCGTACAAAGCTCCTACAATGAGCAGTTCTTC.

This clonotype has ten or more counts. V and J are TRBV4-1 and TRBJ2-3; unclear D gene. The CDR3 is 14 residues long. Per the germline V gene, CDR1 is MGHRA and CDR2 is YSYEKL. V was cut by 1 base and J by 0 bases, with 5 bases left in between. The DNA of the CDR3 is TGCGCCAGCAGCCAAGTCGGAAGCACAGATACGCAGTATTTT. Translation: CASSQVGSTDTQYF.

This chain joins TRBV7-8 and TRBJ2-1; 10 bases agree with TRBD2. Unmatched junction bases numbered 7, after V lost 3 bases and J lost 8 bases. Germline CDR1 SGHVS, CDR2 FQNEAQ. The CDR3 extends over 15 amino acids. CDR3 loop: CASSFQRGGGDEQFF. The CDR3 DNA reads TGTGCCAGCAGCTTCCAGCGGGGGGGCGGTGATGAGCAGTTCTTC.